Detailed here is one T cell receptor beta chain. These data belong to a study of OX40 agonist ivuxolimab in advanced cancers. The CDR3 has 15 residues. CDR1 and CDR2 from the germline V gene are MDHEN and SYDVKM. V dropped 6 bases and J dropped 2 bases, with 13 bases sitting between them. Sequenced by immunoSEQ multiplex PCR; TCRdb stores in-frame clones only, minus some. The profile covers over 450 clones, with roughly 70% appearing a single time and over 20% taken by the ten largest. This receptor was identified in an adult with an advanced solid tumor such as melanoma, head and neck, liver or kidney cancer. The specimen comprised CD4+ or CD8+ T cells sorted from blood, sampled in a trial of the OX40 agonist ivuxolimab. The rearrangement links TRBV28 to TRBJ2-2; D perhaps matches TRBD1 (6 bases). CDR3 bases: TGTGCCAGCAGCCTAGACAGGCCCAACACCGGGGAGCTGTTTTTT. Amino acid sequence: CASSLDRPNTGELFF.